This paragraph covers one T cell receptor (beta chain) sequence. These data belong to a study of shared T cell receptors in the human thymus. Profiled with immunoSEQ multiplex PCR; TCRdb holds only in-frame clones, not every one. The profile covers about 730,000 clones, with approximately 85% appearing a single time and 0.0095% to 0.011% taken by the ten largest. After removal of 0 bases from V and 3 bases from J, the junction contained 5 bases not matched to a gene. CDR1 and CDR2 from the germline V gene are LNHNV and YYDKDF (reference sequence). The CDR3 loop spans 17 amino acids. This sample also belongs to another study, concerning human thymus T cells. This second report adds: It was from resections taken during corrective heart surgery that the thymus tissue came.

This chain joins TRBV15 and TRBJ1-4, with 9 bases lining up with TRBD1. The sequence derives from a girl in the first two years of life with a congenital heart defect. Material: thymocytes. CDR3 nucleotide sequence: TGTGCCACCAGCAGAGAGTACGACAGGGGGGCTAATGAAAAACTGTTTTTT. Translating it yields CATSREYDRGANEKLFF.